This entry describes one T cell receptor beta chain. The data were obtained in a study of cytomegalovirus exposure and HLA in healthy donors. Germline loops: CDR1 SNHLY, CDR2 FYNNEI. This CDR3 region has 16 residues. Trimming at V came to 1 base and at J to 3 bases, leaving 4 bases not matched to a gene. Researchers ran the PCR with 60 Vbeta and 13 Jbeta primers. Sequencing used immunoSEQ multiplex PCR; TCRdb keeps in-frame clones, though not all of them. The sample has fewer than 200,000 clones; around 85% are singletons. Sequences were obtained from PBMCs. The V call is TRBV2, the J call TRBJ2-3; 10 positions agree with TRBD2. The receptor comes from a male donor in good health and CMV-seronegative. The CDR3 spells CASSEERGGLTDTQYF. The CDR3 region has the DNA TGTGCCAGCAGTGAAGAGCGGGGGGGCTTGACAGATACGCAGTATTTT.